These 23 T cell receptor beta chains share one sample of origin, sequenced in a study of siplizumab effects on memory and regulatory T cells. The protocol was immunoSEQ multiplex PCR, while the TCRdb copy is restricted to in-frame clones and leaves out a portion. This table has more than 85,000 clones, about 87% appearing once. The sample consisted of CD4+ T cells sorted from blood. The receptor set was obtained from a human donor in good health.

The J gene is TRBJ2-6, the V gene TRBV4-2, with D possibly being TRBD1 (6 bases). Per the germline V gene, CDR1 is LGHNA and CDR2 is YNFKEQ. The CDR3 is 20 amino acids. V lost 4 bases to trimming and J lost 2 bases, with 24 bases between them. This chain's CDR3 is CASSRYRDPADGAGANVLTF. Here the CDR3 DNA reads TGTGCCAGCAGCCGATACAGGGATCCAGCAGACGGAGCTGGGGCCAACGTCCTGACTTTC.

The gene calls are TRBV9 and TRBJ2-7, with 9 positions matching TRBD2. The CDR3 is made up of 16 amino acids. The trim removed 0 bases at V and 6 bases at J, leaving 10 bases unmatched. Germline V gene data show CDR1 as SGDLS and CDR2 as YYNGEE. This CDR3 reads CASSVAPGTSLLEQYF. The CDR3 DNA is TGTGCCAGCAGCGTAGCCCCCGGGACTAGCCTTCTCGAGCAGTACTTC. The variable domain in full, completed from reference TRBV9 and TRBJ2-7, reads DSGVTQTPKHLITATGQRVTLRCSPRSGDLSVYWYQQSLDQGLQFLIQYYNGEERAKGNILERFSAQQFPDLHSELNLSSLELGDSALYFCASSVAPGTSLLEQYFGPGTRLTVT.

The V gene is TRBV6-1, the J gene TRBJ2-2, with 7 bases fitting TRBD1. CDR3 size: 18 residues. Looked up from germline, CDR1 is MNHNS and CDR2 is SASEGT. The V segment lost 1 base and the J segment 6 bases; nucleotides outside the gene matches: 14. The CDR3 loop reads CASSEGRGYRGNAGELFF. In nucleotides, the CDR3 is TGTGCCAGCAGTGAAGGCCGGGGTTACAGGGGTAACGCCGGGGAGCTGTTTTTT.

The V and J genes are TRBV12-5 and TRBJ2-6; 11 bases are a match to TRBD2. Germline CDR1 reads LGHNT; CDR2 reads FRNRAP. The V gene end was trimmed by 0 bases and the J gene end by 2 bases; junction bases not matched to a gene: 9. CDR3 size: 20 residues. CDR3 residues: CASGLVLAGGWLAGANVLTF. The CDR3 bases are TGTGCTAGTGGTTTGGTCCTAGCGGGAGGCTGGTTGGCTGGGGCCAACGTCCTGACTTTC.

The chain recombines TRBV7-9 with TRBJ2-7; D possibly corresponds to TRBD1 (5 bases). The CDR3 sequence is 14 residues long. Germline-derived CDR1 and CDR2 are SEHNR and FQNEAQ (reference sequence). Trimming removed 5 bases at V and 0 bases at J, with 11 bases between. The CDR3 spells CASSDGQGSYEQYF. CDR3 bases: TGTGCCAGCAGCGACGGCCAGGGCTCCTACGAGCAGTACTTC.

V usage is TRBV4-2 and J usage is TRBJ2-1; 9 positions agree with TRBD1. The CDR3 is made up of 17 amino acids. V was pared by 0 bases and J by 2 bases, with 5 bases of the junction left unmatched. Per the germline V gene, CDR1 is LGHNA and CDR2 is YNFKEQ. In nucleotides, the CDR3 is TGTGCCAGCAGCCAAGAGGGACAGGGTAATCCCTACAATGAGCAGTTCTTC. This codes for CASSQEGQGNPYNEQFF.

This clone showed up just a few times. The chain uses TRBV19 and TRBJ1-3; D gene ambiguous. This CDR3 is 16 amino acids long. V was shortened by 9 bases and J by 2 bases, with 20 bases between the two germline ends. Germline CDR1 LNHDA, CDR2 SQIVND (reference sequence). The CDR3 region has the DNA TGTGCCAGCTCCAAGGGTCGGATCAAGGCTGGAAACACCATATATTTT. Translating it yields CASSKGRIKAGNTIYF.

This rearrangement joins TRBV5-1 to TRBJ2-3, with TRBD1 matching 12 bases. The germline V gene has CDR1 SGHRS and CDR2 YFSETQ. This CDR3 contains 17 residues. With 5 bases clipped from V and 2 bases from J, the junction kept 9 bases outside the gene matches. In DNA, the CDR3 is TGCGCCAGCAGTGGGACAGGGGGCTTACTGCCCACAGATACGCAGTATTTT. It yields the protein CASSGTGGLLPTDTQYF.

This rearrangement joins TRBV5-1 to TRBJ1-1, with 10 positions matching TRBD1. The CDR3 is made up of 16 amino acids. CDR1 and CDR2 (germline): SGHRS, YFSETQ. The trim removed 1 base at V and 0 bases at J, leaving 3 bases unmatched. CDR3 sequence (DNA): TGCGCCAGCAGCTTGTCGGGACAGGGGATGAACACTGAAGCTTTCTTT. This sequence encodes CASSLSGQGMNTEAFF.

V gene TRBV5-8 combines with J gene TRBJ1-1; D unclear. V dropped 4 bases and J dropped 1 base, with 11 bases sitting between them. The V gene's germline CDR1 is SGHTS and CDR2 YDEGEE. The CDR3 consists of 14 residues. CDR3 residues: CASSQDPGNTEAFF. CDR3 nucleotides: TGTGCCAGCAGCCAAGATCCGGGGAACACTGAAGCTTTCTTT.

The chain is built from TRBV6-5 and TRBJ2-7; D might be TRBD1 (6 bases). The germline gives CDR1 MNHEY, CDR2 SVGAGI. This CDR3 has 14 amino acids. The ends were cut back, 6 bases at V and 2 bases at J, with 14 bases in the middle. CDR3 sequence: CASRFDRKTYEQYF. The CDR3 nucleotides read TGTGCCAGCAGATTTGACAGGAAGACCTACGAGCAGTACTTC.

The chain uses TRBV6-5 and TRBJ2-1, with TRBD2 matching 9 bases. The CDR3 loop spans 15 amino acids. Germline V gene lookup returns CDR1 MNHEY and CDR2 SVGAGI. V dropped 2 bases and J dropped 6; count of bases not matched to a gene: 5. In DNA form, the CDR3 reads TGTGCCAGCAGTTACAGGGCGGGAGGGCTCAATGAGCAGTTCTTC. It specifies CASSYRAGGLNEQFF.

This rearrangement joins TRBV18 to TRBJ2-3, with 9 nucleotides matching TRBD2. The CDR3 runs 16 residues. Trimming at V came to 5 bases and at J to 6 bases, leaving 12 bases not matched to a gene. Germline values: CDR1 KGHSH, CDR2 LQKENI. For the CDR3, the DNA is TGTGCCAGCTCATCAGGAACTTTAGCGGGAGTGGATACGCAGTATTTT. Its protein product is CASSSGTLAGVDTQYF.

The V and J genes are TRBV5-1 and TRBJ2-3, with 12 bases matching TRBD1. Looked up from germline, CDR1 is SGHRS and CDR2 is YFSETQ. CDR3 size: 16 residues. Trimming cost V 4 bases and J 2 bases; bases outside gene matches: 5. The CDR3 spells CASSPGDRGHTDTQYF. CDR3 bases: TGCGCCAGCAGCCCGGGGGACAGGGGGCACACAGATACGCAGTATTTT.

V usage is TRBV11-3 and J usage is TRBJ2-1, with 9 bases lining up with TRBD1. CDR1 SGHNT and CDR2 YENEEA come from the germline V gene. The V and J ends lost 1 base and 3 bases, in that order; junction bases with no gene match: 13. CDR3 length: 19 amino acids. CDR3 coding DNA: TGTGCCAGCAGCTTAGGGCGGACAGGGGCGTTCTCGGGCTACAATGAGCAGTTCTTC. Its translation: CASSLGRTGAFSGYNEQFF.

V usage is TRBV7-3 and J usage is TRBJ2-1, with D possibly being TRBD1 (6 bases). The CDR3 is 13 residues long. Germline V gene sequence: CDR1 SGHTA, CDR2 FQGTGA. V was shortened by 4 bases and J by 7 bases, with 11 bases between the two germline ends. The DNA of the CDR3 is TGTGCCAGCAGCTACGGACAGTCTAATGAGCAGTTCTTC. This sequence encodes CASSYGQSNEQFF.

The chain couples TRBV28 to TRBJ2-7, with 7 bases identical to TRBD1. This CDR3 contains 13 residues. V gave up 6 bases and J gave up 4 bases; unmatched junction bases: 6. In germline, CDR1 is MDHEN, CDR2 SYDVKM. This CDR3 reads CASSGQVTYEQYF. In nucleotides, the CDR3 is TGTGCCAGCAGCGGACAGGTTACGTACGAGCAGTACTTC.

The count of this clone is one. CDR3 amino acids: CASSFGRNYEQYF. The CDR3 DNA reads TGTGCCAGCAGCTTCGGGAGGAACTACGAGCAGTACTTC. The V call is TRBV7-2, the J call TRBJ2-7, with 7 bases that match TRBD2. Germline trimming cut 3 bases from V and 3 bases from J; bases unmatched to any gene: 2. The germline CDR1 and CDR2 sequences are SGHTA and FQGNSA. CDR3 length: 13 residues.

This chain links TRBV7-8 with TRBJ2-2, with 10 bases matching TRBD2. CDR3 length: 17 amino acids. Looked up from germline, CDR1 is SGHVS and CDR2 is FQNEAQ. Trimming removed 5 bases from V and 6 bases from J; junction bases left unmatched: 12. CDR3 coding DNA: TGTGCCAGCAGCCCCTTAATTAGCCTAGCGGGAGCCGGGGAGCTGTTTTTT. It translates to CASSPLISLAGAGELFF.

The chain combines TRBV7-9 with TRBJ2-3, with TRBD2 as a possible D gene (5 bases). The CDR3 has 14 amino acids. Deletions cut 6 bases from V and 0 bases from J, with 10 bases between. The V gene's germline CDR1 is SEHNR and CDR2 FQNEAQ (reference sequence). In nucleotides, the CDR3 is TGTGCCAGCAGTCCGGACTGGAGCACAGATACGCAGTATTTT. Encoded protein: CASSPDWSTDTQYF.

This clone was observed a single time. This rearrangement joins TRBV9 to TRBJ2-2; tentatively, D is TRBD2 (6 bases). The CDR3 consists of 18 residues. CDR1 and CDR2 (germline): SGDLS, YYNGEE. V dropped 0 bases and J dropped 9 bases, with 24 bases sitting between them. In DNA form, the CDR3 reads TGTGCCAGCAGCGTAGCTTGGGGATGCGGGATCGTCTCCCGGGAGCTGTTTTTT. This encodes CASSVAWGCGIVSRELFF.

This clone is a singleton in its sample. This chain uses TRBV6-6 with TRBJ2-7; D possibly corresponds to TRBD1 (6 bases). This CDR3 comprises 14 residues. Trimming shortened V by 7 bases and J by 7 bases, and 20 bases separated the two germline ends. The V gene's germline CDR1 is MNHNY and CDR2 SVGAGI (reference sequence). The CDR3 bases are TGTGCCAGCACAGGGGCAGGGACCCTACTTGAGCAGTACTTC. It is translated as CASTGAGTLLEQYF.

The V call is TRBV7-2, the J call TRBJ2-1; D ambiguous. This CDR3 contains 14 residues. The germline V gene encodes CDR1 SGHTA and CDR2 FQGNSA. V was cut by 3 bases and J by 5 bases, with 11 bases left in between. The CDR3 loop is CASSLLDTDNEQFF. Here the CDR3 DNA reads TGTGCCAGCAGCTTGCTAGACACCGACAATGAGCAGTTCTTC.